This T cell receptor (beta chain) came from a study of blood T cells in healthy people across ages. Study-wide findings and caveats: A roughly linear fall in TCR beta diversity per million T cells was seen with increasing age.

This CDR3 has 14 amino acids. Germline loops: CDR1 SGHVS, CDR2 FNYEAQ. After removal of 5 bases from V and 3 bases from J, the junction contained 7 bases not matched to a gene. Concerning this clonotype: What it recognizes is unknown.

The use of a sample-barcoded 5' primer and a J-beta primer mix characterized a second PCR of roughly 6 to 11 cycles. TCRdb recomputed calls from the 5' RACE reads with MiXCR, one row per CDR3 protein. Of about 680,000 distinct CDR3 sequences listed, about half are singletons. Donor samples were obtained from healthy Caucasian individuals from Russia, aged about 6 to 100. Material: blood. V usage is TRBV7-6 and J usage is TRBJ2-7, with TRBD1 matching 7 bases. This TCR was recovered from a woman aged 60-70 years in good health. The CDR3 bases are TGTGCCAGCAGCACCGGGACAGAAGGCTACGAGCAGTACTTC. This encodes CASSTGTEGYEQYF. Full variable domain (outside the CDR3, taken from reference TRBV7-6 and TRBJ2-7): GAGVSQSPRYKVTKRGQDVALRCDPISGHVSLYWYRQALGQGPEFLTYFNYEAQQDKSGLPNDRFSAERPEGSISTLTIQRTEQRDSAMYRCASSTGTEGYEQYFGPGTRLTVT.